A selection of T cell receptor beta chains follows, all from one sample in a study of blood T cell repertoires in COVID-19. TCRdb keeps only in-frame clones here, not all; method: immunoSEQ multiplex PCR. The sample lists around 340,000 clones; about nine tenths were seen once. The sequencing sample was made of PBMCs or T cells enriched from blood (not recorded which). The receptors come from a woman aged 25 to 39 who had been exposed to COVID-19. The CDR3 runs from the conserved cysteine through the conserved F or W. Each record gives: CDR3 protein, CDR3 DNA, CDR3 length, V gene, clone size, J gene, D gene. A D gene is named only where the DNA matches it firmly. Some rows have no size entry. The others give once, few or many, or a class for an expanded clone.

CASSSLGSSGSYEQYF TGTGCCAGCAGTTCCCTCGGGTCTAGCGGCTCCTACGAGCAGTACTTC 16 TRBV27 NA TRBJ2-7 TRBD2
CASRRYMTSGRDNEQFF TGTGCCAGTAGACGGTACATGACTAGCGGGAGAGACAATGAGCAGTTCTTC 17 TRBV19 NA TRBJ2-1 TRBD2
CASSYGFWDSDNGYTF TGTGCCAGCAGTTACGGCTTTTGGGACAGCGATAATGGCTACACCTTC 16 TRBV6-5 NA TRBJ1-2 TRBD1
CAANLAGAGYEQYF TGTGCCGCCAACCTAGCGGGAGCGGGCTACGAGCAGTACTTC 14 TRBV6-5 few TRBJ2-7 TRBD2
CASRRGQRNQPQHF TGTGCCAGCAGACGAGGTCAACGCAATCAGCCCCAGCATTTT 14 TRBV27 NA TRBJ1-5 NA
CASSPTGLVRQFF TGTGCCAGCAGCCCGACTGGACTAGTTAGGCAGTTCTTC 13 TRBV7-2 NA TRBJ2-1 TRBD2
CASSLTSGSPTDTQYF TGCGCCAGCAGCTTAACTAGCGGGAGCCCCACAGATACGCAGTATTTT 16 TRBV5-1 NA TRBJ2-3 TRBD2
CASGLVRGGTEAFF TGTGCTAGTGGTTTGGTACGCGGGGGGACTGAAGCTTTCTTT 14 TRBV12-5 NA TRBJ1-1 NA
CASSKRTDLEAFF TGCGCCAGCAGTAAGAGGACAGACCTTGAAGCTTTCTTT 13 TRBV10-2 NA TRBJ1-1 NA
CASSLNPAATHEQYF TGTGCCAGCTCTCTCAACCCCGCGGCTACACACGAGCAGTACTTC 15 TRBV18 NA TRBJ2-7 NA
CASSLWAFGGEPEAFF TGTGCCAGCAGTTTATGGGCGTTTGGGGGGGAACCTGAAGCTTTCTTT 16 TRBV28 NA TRBJ1-1 NA
CASSHQGLRLDTQYF TGTGCCAGCAGCCATCAGGGGCTGCGGCTGGATACGCAGTATTTT 15 TRBV3-1/TRBV3-2 NA TRBJ2-3 NA
CASRPGQLVHEQYF TGCGCCAGCAGGCCCGGACAGCTCGTCCACGAGCAGTACTTC 14 TRBV5-1 NA TRBJ2-7 NA
CASRRGYGELFF TGTGCCAGCAGACGGGGGTACGGGGAGCTGTTTTTT 12 TRBV7-9 once TRBJ2-2 NA
CASRQTSNSPLHF TGTGCCAGTAGACAGACAAGCAATTCACCCCTCCACTTT 13 TRBV12-3/TRBV12-4 NA TRBJ1-6 NA
CASIPTGRNTEAFF TGTGCCAGCATTCCGACAGGCCGGAACACTGAAGCTTTCTTT 14 TRBV6-5 NA TRBJ1-1 NA